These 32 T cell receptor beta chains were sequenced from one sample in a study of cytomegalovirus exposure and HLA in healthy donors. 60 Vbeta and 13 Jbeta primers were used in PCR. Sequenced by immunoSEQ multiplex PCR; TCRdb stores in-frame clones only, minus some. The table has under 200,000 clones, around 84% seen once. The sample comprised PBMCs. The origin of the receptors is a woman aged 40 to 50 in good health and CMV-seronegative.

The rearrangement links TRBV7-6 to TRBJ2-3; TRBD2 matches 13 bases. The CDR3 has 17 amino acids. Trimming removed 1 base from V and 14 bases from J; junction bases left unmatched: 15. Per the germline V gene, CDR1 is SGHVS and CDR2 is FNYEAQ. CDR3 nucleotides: TGTGCCAGCAGCTTAGATATACTAGCGGGGGGGCGGCCCCTCAGGTATTTT. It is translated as CASSLDILAGGRPLRYF.

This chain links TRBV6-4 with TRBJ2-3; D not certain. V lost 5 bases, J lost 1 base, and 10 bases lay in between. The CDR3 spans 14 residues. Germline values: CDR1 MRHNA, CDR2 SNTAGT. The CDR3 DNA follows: TGTGCCAGCAGTCGGGTCTTTGGCACAGATACGCAGTATTTT. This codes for CASSRVFGTDTQYF.

CDR3 residues: CASSTQGVSNQPQHF. The CDR3 nucleotides read TGTGCCAGCAGCACACAGGGGGTTAGCAATCAGCCCCAGCATTTT. The rearrangement joins TRBV7-2 to TRBJ1-5; 8 bases are a match to TRBD1. Germline CDR1 is SGHTA and CDR2 is FQGNSA. J gave up 0 bases and V 5 bases, and 3 bases lay outside the gene matches. The CDR3 is 15 residues long. Filled out from reference TRBV7-2 and TRBJ1-5, the complete variable domain reads GAGVSQSPSNKVTEKGKDVELRCDPISGHTALYWYRQSLGQGLEFLIYFQGNSAPDKSGLPSDRFSAERTGGSVSTLTIQRTQQEDSAVYLCASSTQGVSNQPQHFGDGTRLSIL.

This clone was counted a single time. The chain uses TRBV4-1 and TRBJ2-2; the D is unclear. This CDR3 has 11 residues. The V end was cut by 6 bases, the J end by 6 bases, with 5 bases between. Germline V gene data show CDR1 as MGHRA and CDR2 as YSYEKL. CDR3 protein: CASSNAGELFF. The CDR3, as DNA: TGCGCCAGCAGTAATGCCGGGGAGCTGTTTTTT.

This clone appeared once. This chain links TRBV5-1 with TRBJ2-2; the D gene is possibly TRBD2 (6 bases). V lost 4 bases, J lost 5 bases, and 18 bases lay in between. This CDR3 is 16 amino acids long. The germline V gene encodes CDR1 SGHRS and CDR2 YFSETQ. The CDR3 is CASSPLPGGGTGELFF. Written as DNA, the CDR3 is TGCGCCAGCAGCCCCCTTCCCGGTGGGGGGACCGGGGAGCTGTTTTTT.

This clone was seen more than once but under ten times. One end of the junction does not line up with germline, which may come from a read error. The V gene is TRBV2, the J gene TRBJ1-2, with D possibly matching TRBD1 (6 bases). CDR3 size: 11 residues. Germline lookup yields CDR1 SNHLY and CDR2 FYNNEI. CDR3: CASSVRDNNSF. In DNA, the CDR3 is TGTGCCAGCAGTGTCCGGGACAACAACTCTTTC.

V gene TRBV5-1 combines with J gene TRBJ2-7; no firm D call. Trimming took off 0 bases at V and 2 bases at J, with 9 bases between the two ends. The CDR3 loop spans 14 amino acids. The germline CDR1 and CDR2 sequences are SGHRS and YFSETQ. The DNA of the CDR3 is TGCGCCAGCAGCTTGGTAACAGAACCCTACGAGCAGTACTTC. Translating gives CASSLVTEPYEQYF.

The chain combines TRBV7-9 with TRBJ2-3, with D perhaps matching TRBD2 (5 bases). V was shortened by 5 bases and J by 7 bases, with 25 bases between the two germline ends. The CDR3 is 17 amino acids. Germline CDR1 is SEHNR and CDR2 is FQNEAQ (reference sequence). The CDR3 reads CASSAPSPREGRYTQYF. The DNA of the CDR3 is TGTGCCAGCAGCGCCCCGTCACCTCGGGAAGGACGTTATACGCAGTATTTT.

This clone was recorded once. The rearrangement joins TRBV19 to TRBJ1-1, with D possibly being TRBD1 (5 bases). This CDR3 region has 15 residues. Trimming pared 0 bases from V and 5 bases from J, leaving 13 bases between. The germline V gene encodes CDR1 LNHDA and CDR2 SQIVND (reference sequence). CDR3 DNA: TGTGCCAGTAGTATAGAGAAGGCCGGGGGAACTGAAGCTTTCTTT. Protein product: CASSIEKAGGTEAFF.

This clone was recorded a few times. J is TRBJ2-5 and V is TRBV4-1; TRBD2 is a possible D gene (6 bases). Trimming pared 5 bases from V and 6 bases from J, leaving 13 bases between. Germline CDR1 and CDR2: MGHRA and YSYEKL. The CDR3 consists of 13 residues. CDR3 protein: CASSNPLAKTQYF. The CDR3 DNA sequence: TGCGCCAGCAGCAACCCCCTAGCGAAGACCCAGTACTTC.

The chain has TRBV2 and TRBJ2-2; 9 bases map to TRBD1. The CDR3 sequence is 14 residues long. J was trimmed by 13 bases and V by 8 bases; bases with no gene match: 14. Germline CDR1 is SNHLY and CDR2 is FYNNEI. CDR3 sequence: CASRGQGFSGPLFF. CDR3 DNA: TGTGCCAGCCGGGGACAGGGATTTTCCGGGCCGCTGTTTTTT.

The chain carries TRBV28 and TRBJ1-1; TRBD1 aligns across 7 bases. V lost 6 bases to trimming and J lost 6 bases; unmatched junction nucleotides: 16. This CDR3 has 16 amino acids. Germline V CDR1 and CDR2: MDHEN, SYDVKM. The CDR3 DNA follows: TGTGCCAGCAGAAACCAAGGGACAGTAGTAGTTGCTGAAGCTTTCTTT. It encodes CASRNQGTVVVAEAFF. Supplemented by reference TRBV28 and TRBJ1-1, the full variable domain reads DVKVTQSSRYLVKRTGEKVFLECVQDMDHENMFWYRQDPGLGLRLIYFSYDVKMKEKGDIPEGYSVSREKKERFSLILESASTNQTSMYLCASRNQGTVVVAEAFFGQGTRLTVV.

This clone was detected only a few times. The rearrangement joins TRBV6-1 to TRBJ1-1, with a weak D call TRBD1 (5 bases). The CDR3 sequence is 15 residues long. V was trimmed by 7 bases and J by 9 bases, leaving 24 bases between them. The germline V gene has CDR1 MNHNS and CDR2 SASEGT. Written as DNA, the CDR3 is TGTGCCAGCACCGTTGTAAGGGACTTAGAGAAAAAAGCTTTCTTT. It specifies CASTVVRDLEKKAFF.

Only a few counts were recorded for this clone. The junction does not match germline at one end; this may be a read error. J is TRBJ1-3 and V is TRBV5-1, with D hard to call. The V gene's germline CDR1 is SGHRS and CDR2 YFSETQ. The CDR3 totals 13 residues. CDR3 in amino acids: CASSLVVEDHQVF. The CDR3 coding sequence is TGCGCCAGCAGCTTGGTCGTGGAGGACCACCAGGTTTTT.

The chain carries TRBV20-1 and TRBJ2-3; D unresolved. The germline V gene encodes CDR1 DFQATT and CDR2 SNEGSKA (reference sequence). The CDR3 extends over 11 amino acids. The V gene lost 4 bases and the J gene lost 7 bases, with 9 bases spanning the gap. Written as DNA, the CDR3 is TGCAGTGCTACAGAGGCATATACGCAGTATTTT. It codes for CSATEAYTQYF.

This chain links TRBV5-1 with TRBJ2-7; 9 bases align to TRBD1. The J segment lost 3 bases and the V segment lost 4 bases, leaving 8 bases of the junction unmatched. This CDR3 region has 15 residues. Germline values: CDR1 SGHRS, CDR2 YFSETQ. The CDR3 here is CASSAGTGSLYEQYF. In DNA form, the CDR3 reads TGCGCCAGCAGCGCCGGGACAGGGTCTCTCTACGAGCAGTACTTC.

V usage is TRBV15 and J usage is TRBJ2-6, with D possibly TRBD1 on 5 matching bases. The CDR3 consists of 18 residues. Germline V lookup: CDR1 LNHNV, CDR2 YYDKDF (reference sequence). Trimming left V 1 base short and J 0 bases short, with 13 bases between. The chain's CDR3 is CATSRVQGDHSGANVLTF. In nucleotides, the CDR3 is TGTGCCACCAGCAGAGTCCAGGGTGACCACTCTGGGGCCAACGTCCTGACTTTC.

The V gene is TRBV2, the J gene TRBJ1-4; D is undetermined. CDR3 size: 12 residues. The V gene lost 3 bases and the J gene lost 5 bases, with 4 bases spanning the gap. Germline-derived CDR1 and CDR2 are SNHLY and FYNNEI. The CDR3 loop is CASSDRNEKLFF. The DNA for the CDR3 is TGTGCCAGCAGTGACAGAAATGAAAAACTGTTTTTT.

In nucleotides, the CDR3 is TGTGCCAGCAGCCGAGTTAGTAGCACAGATACGCAGTATTTT. Protein sequence: CASSRVSSTDTQYF. The chain couples TRBV7-9 to TRBJ2-3; unclear D gene. This CDR3 region has 14 residues. Between the trimmed V and J ends, which lost 5 bases and 0 bases, there was a span of 9 bases. In germline, CDR1 is SEHNR, CDR2 FQNEAQ (reference sequence).

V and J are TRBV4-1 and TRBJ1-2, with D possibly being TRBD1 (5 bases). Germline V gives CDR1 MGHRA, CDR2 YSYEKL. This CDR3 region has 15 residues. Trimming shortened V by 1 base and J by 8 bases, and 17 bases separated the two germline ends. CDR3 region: CASSQGAGRGVGYTF. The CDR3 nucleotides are TGCGCCAGCAGCCAAGGGGCAGGGAGGGGAGTAGGCTACACCTTC.

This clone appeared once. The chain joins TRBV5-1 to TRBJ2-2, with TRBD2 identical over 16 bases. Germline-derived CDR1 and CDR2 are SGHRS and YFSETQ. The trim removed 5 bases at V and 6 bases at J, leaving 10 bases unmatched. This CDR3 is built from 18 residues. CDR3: CASRFTGTSGGASGELFF. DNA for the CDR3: TGCGCCAGCAGATTCACCGGGACTAGCGGGGGGGCCTCCGGGGAGCTGTTTTTT.

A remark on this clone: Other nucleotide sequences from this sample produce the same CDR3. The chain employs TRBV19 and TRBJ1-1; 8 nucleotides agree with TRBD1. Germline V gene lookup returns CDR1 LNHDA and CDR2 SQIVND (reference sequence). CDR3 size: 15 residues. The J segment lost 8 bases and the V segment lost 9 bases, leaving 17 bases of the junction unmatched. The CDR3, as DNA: TGTGCCAGCAAGATGAGGGAGACAGGGGTTCCCGAAGCTTTCTTT. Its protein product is CASKMRETGVPEAFF.

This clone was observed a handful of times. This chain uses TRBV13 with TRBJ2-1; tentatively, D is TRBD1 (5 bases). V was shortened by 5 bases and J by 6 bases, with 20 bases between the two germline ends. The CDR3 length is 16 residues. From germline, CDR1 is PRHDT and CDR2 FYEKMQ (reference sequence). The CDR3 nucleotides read TGTGCCAGCAGCATTCGACAGCACCTATACTCCAATGAGCAGTTCTTC. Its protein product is CASSIRQHLYSNEQFF.

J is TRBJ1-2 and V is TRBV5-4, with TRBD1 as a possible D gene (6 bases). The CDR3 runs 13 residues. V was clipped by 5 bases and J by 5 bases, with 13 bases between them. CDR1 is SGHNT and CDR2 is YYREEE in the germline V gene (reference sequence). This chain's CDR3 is CASSSEGGYGYTF. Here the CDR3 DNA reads TGTGCCAGCAGTTCCGAAGGGGGTTATGGCTACACCTTC.

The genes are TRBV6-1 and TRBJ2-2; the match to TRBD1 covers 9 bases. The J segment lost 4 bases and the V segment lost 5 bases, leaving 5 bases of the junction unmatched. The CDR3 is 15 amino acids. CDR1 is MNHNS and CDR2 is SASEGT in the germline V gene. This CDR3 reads CASSNRDRATGELFF. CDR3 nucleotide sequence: TGTGCCAGCAGTAACCGGGACAGGGCCACCGGGGAGCTGTTTTTT.

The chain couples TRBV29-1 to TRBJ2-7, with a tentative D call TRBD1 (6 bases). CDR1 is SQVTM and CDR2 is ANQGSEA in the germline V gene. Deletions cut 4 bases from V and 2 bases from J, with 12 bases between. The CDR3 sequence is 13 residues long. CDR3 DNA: TGCAGCGTTGTAGGGGGTAACGCCTACGAGCAGTACTTC. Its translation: CSVVGGNAYEQYF.

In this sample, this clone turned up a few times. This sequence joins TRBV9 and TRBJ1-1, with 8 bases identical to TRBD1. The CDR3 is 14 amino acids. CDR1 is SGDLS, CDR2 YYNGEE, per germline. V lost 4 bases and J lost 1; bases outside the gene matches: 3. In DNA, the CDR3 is TGTGCCAGCAGCAAGGGACAGGCGAACACTGAAGCTTTCTTT. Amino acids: CASSKGQANTEAFF.

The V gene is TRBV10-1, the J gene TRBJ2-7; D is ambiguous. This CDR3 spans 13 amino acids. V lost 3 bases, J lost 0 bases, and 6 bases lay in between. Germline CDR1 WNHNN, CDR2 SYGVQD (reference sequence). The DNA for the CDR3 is TGCGCCAGCAGTGATCCCAGCTCCTACGAGCAGTACTTC. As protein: CASSDPSSYEQYF.

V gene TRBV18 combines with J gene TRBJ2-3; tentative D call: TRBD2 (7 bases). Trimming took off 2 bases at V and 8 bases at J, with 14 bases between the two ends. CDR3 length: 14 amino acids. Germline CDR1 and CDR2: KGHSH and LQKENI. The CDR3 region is CASSPSGGAFTQYF. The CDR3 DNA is TGTGCCAGCTCACCATCGGGGGGCGCTTTTACGCAGTATTTT.

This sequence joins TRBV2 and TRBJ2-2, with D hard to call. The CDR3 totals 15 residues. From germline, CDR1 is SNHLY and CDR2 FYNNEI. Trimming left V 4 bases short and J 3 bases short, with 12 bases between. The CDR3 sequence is CASSAKFTDTGELFF. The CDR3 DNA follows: TGTGCCAGCAGTGCTAAGTTCACCGACACCGGGGAGCTGTTTTTT.

This CDR3 reads CSVIRDSSYEQYF. CDR3 in DNA: TGCAGCGTTATAAGGGACAGCAGCTACGAGCAGTACTTC. This chain joins TRBV29-1 and TRBJ2-7; 7 nucleotides match TRBD1. The trim removed 5 bases at V and 3 bases at J, leaving 7 bases unmatched. The CDR3 is made up of 13 amino acids. Germline lookup yields CDR1 SQVTM and CDR2 ANQGSEA.

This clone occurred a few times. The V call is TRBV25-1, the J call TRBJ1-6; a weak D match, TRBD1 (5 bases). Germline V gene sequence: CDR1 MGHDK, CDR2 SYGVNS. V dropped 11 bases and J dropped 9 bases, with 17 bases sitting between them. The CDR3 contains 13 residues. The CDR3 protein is CAGQRGGVSPLHF. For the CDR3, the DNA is TGTGCCGGGCAGCGCGGGGGGGTTTCACCCCTCCACTTT.